These 2 T cell receptor beta chains were sequenced from one sample in a study of cytomegalovirus exposure and HLA in healthy donors. Researchers ran the PCR with 60 Vbeta and 13 Jbeta primers. Data came from immunoSEQ multiplex PCR; TCRdb stores just in-frame clones and leaves some out. The sample yields 150,000 to 200,000 clones, roughly 87% seen once. The sequenced sample consisted of PBMCs. These receptor sequences come from a boy between 2 and 10 years old in good health and CMV-seronegative.

In its sample, this clone was seen a few times. The chain couples TRBV5-5 to TRBJ2-7; D perhaps matches TRBD1 (5 bases). This CDR3 spans 14 amino acids. Germline V gives CDR1 SGHKS, CDR2 YYEKEE (reference sequence). V was clipped by 1 base and J by 1 base, with 9 bases between them. Here the CDR3 DNA reads TGTGCCAGCAGCTTGTGGGGCCGATCCTACGAGCAGTACTTC. Protein: CASSLWGRSYEQYF.

This clone was seen only a few times. The chain employs TRBV7-9 and TRBJ1-3, with TRBD1 matching over 8 bases. The CDR3 spans 15 residues. Germline trimming cut 4 bases from V and 0 bases from J; bases unmatched to any gene: 2. Germline V gene sequence: CDR1 SEHNR, CDR2 FQNEAQ (reference sequence). CDR3: CASSSGQGSGNTIYF. The DNA of the CDR3 is TGTGCCAGCAGCTCCGGACAGGGCTCTGGAAACACCATATATTTT.